This T cell receptor beta chain emerged from a study of T-cell memory formation after mild COVID-19 (dated by TCRdb to about 2021). About the study as a whole: Most TCR sequence clusters were specific to one of the two donors. T-cell clones expanding and contracting after mild COVID-19 in a couple of donors were tracked by longitudinal TCRalpha and TCRbeta repertoire sequencing. Two young, previously healthy adult volunteers, one female and one male, were included in the cohort. Results the study describes overall, beyond this receptor: The detection of some responding clones in pre-infection memory suggests that pre-existing cross-reactive memory T cells joined the SARS-CoV-2 response. Contracting CD4+ clones were located mainly in the CM and EM memory subsets, whereas CD8+ clones were found to be enriched in EMRA. Only two mild cases were covered by the study, and larger cohorts that include severe cases with pre-infection samples were considered necessary. Clones that contracted from day 15 to 85 showed balanced CD4/CD8 phenotypes, whereas a second wave of clones that expanded from day 15 to 37 leaned towards CD4+. The second-wave clones that peaked on day 37 were not confirmed to be SARS-CoV-2 specific.

Including the terminal cysteine and phenylalanine, the CDR3 comprises 12 residues. Only the CDR3 DNA is retained, 36 bases long and in frame from the first base. A distance of 6 bases separates the germline ends of V and J, which lose 0 bases and 6 bases respectively. Reading the germline V gene gives CDR1 LGHNA and CDR2 YSLEER. This clonotype was found a few times. Which antigen it targets is not known. The sample holds no much larger clone one base away, and base qualities are not on file. Sequencing was performed on an Illumina NovaSeq 6000. cDNA libraries for TCRalpha and TCRbeta were prepared by 5'RACE using constant-segment primers, with sample barcodes and unique molecular identifiers added. Trizol reagent was used to extract RNA from every sample. The libraries were amplified in two PCR steps, and the second step added a second sample barcode and Illumina TruSeq adapters. Sequencing of libraries was performed on an Illumina NovaSeq with 2 x 150 bp paired-end reads. Concerning the study's data processing: With migec v1.2.7, reads were demultiplexed and then collapsed into UMI-guided consensus sequences. With mixcr v2.1.11, UMI consensuses were aligned to TRA and TRB V and J templates and assembled into clonotypes. Clonotypes were classified as expanded or contracted when called significant by both edgeR and NoisET, with noise models trained on biological replicates. edgeR calls used a false discovery rate-adjusted p below 0.01 and a log2 fold-change threshold of 1. As an exploratory analysis of dynamics, max-normalized trajectories of the 1000 most abundant clonotypes were examined by PCA with hierarchical clustering. Separately sequenced CD4+ and CD8+ repertoires were used to assign a CD4 or CD8 phenotype to each responding clone. In-frame beta chains were kept once TCRdb had trimmed the public reads at Q25 with fastp and called clones with MiXCR. Duplicate CDR3 protein sequences are folded into a single record with the most common DNA and genes. None of the V and J calls come from the authors' own analysis; TCRdb made them. Within this sample are approximately 580,000 distinct CDR3 sequences, with 20% of them counted one time only. Around 12% of the sample goes to the ten largest clones.

PBMCs were isolated by Ficoll-Paque density gradient centrifugation. The V and J genes are TRBV4-3 and TRBJ2-7, with the D gene not clear enough to name. This sequence was found in an adult woman who had mild COVID-19 (a few samples of this study predate the infection). The sample titles of this study are shuffled in the database, so cell type and time point are left out; the donor was told from shared clones. The sequencing input was PBMCs or a T cell subset sorted from them (not recorded which). The DNA sequence follows: TGCGCCAGCAGCCAAGATTTTGGCGAGCAGTACTTC. It specifies CASSQDFGEQYF.